These 17 T cell receptor beta chains share one sample of origin, sequenced in a study of shared clonotypes between healthy human individuals. Produced via immunoSEQ multiplex PCR; TCRdb's table is partial and in-frame only. The sample yields approximately 980,000 clones, less than 85% seen once. The specimen was memory CD4+ T cells sorted from blood. Subset reported: CD45RA-negative fraction. The receptor set was obtained from a man between 18 and 35 years old in good health.

Comment on this clone: A read error may be the cause here, since a much bigger clone is one base away. This chain connects TRBV29-1 to TRBJ1-5, with no clear D. The CDR3 is 13 amino acids. The V and J ends lost 4 bases and 0 bases respectively, with 7 bases between them. CDR1 SQVTM and CDR2 ANQGSEA come from the germline V gene. The CDR3 is CSVGGNSNQPQHF. The CDR3 DNA is TGCAGCGTTGGAGGTAATAGCAATCAGCCCCAGCATTTT. The entire variable domain, with the rest obtained from reference TRBV29-1 and TRBJ1-5, is as follows: SAVISQKPSRDICQRGTSLTIQCQVDSQVTMMFWYRQQPGQSLTLIATANQGSEATYESGFVIDKFPISRPNLTFSTLTVSNMSPEDSSIYLCSVGGNSNQPQHFGDGTRLSIL.

The chain uses TRBV18 and TRBJ1-3; the D is unclear. The V end was cut by 1 base, the J end by 4 bases, with 5 bases between. The CDR3 runs 13 residues. Germline V gives CDR1 KGHSH, CDR2 LQKENI. The CDR3 coding sequence is TGTGCCAGCTCACCACAACAGGGAAACACCATATATTTT. It codes for CASSPQQGNTIYF.

V is TRBV11-1 and J is TRBJ2-3; TRBD2 aligns across 7 bases. V lost 5 bases and J lost 5; bases outside the gene matches: 7. The CDR3 loop spans 14 amino acids. Germline CDR1 and CDR2: SGHAT and FQDESV (reference sequence). For the CDR3, the DNA is TGTGCCAGCAGCCGCCTACGGGGGGTAGATACGCAGTATTTT. Protein product: CASSRLRGVDTQYF.

The chain uses TRBV7-6 and TRBJ1-6, with D possibly being TRBD1 (5 bases). The germline gives CDR1 SGHVS, CDR2 FNYEAQ. Trimming pared 5 bases from V and 6 bases from J, leaving 14 bases between. The CDR3 contains 15 residues. CDR3 amino acids: CASSNRDVGNSPLHF. CDR3 nucleotide sequence: TGTGCCAGCAGCAACCGGGACGTCGGTAATTCACCCCTCCACTTT.

As regards this clone: This sample includes further DNA sequences coding for the same CDR3. The chain couples TRBV5-1 to TRBJ1-4; D is unclear. Trimming stripped 0 bases from V and 8 bases from J, with 8 bases between. The germline gives CDR1 SGHRS, CDR2 YFSETQ. The CDR3 extends over 13 amino acids. CDR3 in DNA: TGCGCCAGCAGCTTGGGAGTAGGGGAAAAACTGTTTTTT. Protein sequence: CASSLGVGEKLFF.

The chain carries TRBV5-6 and TRBJ1-2; D remains unclear. CDR1 and CDR2 from the germline V gene are SGHDT and YYEEEE. The ends were cut back, 4 bases at V and 3 bases at J, with 16 bases in the middle. The CDR3 consists of 15 residues. Here the CDR3 DNA reads TGTGCCAGCAGCCGGCAAGGCCTACGGGACTATGGCTACACCTTC. Encoded protein: CASSRQGLRDYGYTF.

About this clone: The sample holds other DNA sequences that translate to the same CDR3. V and J are TRBV6-1 and TRBJ1-2; D uncertain. CDR1 and CDR2 from the germline V gene are MNHNS and SASEGT. The CDR3 sequence is 12 residues long. V lost 0 bases to trimming and J lost 6 bases, with 5 bases between them. CDR3 sequence: CASSEAGNGYTF. DNA for the CDR3: TGTGCCAGCAGTGAAGCAGGGAATGGCTACACCTTC.

The rearrangement links TRBV9 to TRBJ2-5; 12 bases match TRBD2. Germline CDR1 SGDLS, CDR2 YYNGEE. Trimming cost V 5 bases and J 4 bases; bases outside gene matches: 6. The CDR3 runs 15 residues. CDR3 nucleotides: TGTGCCAGCAGTCTCGGGACTAGCGGGCGAGAGACCCAGTACTTC. As protein: CASSLGTSGRETQYF.

This chain connects TRBV7-9 to TRBJ1-2, with a possible D match to TRBD1 (6 bases). Per germline, CDR1 SEHNR and CDR2 FQNEAQ (reference sequence). The V gene lost 4 bases and the J gene lost 8 bases, with 20 bases spanning the gap. This CDR3 is 15 amino acids long. The CDR3: CASSSNVQGKRGYTF. CDR3 DNA sequence: TGTGCCAGCAGCTCGAATGTACAGGGTAAAAGAGGCTACACCTTC.

V is TRBV27 and J is TRBJ1-5; possibly TRBD1 for D (5 bases). V lost 0 bases to trimming and J lost 6 bases, with 9 bases between them. This CDR3 contains 14 residues. CDR1 and CDR2 from the germline V gene are MNHEY and SMNVEV (reference sequence). The CDR3 region has the DNA TGTGCCAGCAGTTTATCAGGGGCGGCTCAGCCCCAGCATTTT. Translating gives CASSLSGAAQPQHF.

Ten or more counts support this clone. Other DNA sequences in this sample translate to the same CDR3. The V call is TRBV2, the J call TRBJ2-1; TRBD2 aligns across 9 bases. The germline CDR1 and CDR2 sequences are SNHLY and FYNNEI. V lost 1 base, J lost 0 bases, and 1 base stayed unmatched. This CDR3 contains 16 residues. CDR3 nucleotides: TGTGCCAGCAGTGAAGAAGCGGGGGGCTCCTACAATGAGCAGTTCTTC. Protein product: CASSEEAGGSYNEQFF.

Many counts were recorded for this clone. V is TRBV2 and J is TRBJ1-2, with D tentatively TRBD1 (5 bases). V was shortened by 7 bases and J by 8 bases, with 20 bases between the two germline ends. The CDR3 loop spans 14 amino acids. The germline CDR1 and CDR2 sequences are SNHLY and FYNNEI. CDR3 bases: TGTGCCAGCATAATCCAAGCAGGGCAGAGGGGCTACACCTTC. Translated: CASIIQAGQRGYTF.

About this clone: Different DNA sequences within this sample yield the same CDR3. CDR3 nucleotides: TGCGCCAGCAGCCTCGGGACCTCGACCTACGAGCAGTACTTC. Encoded protein: CASSLGTSTYEQYF. The chain couples TRBV5-1 to TRBJ2-7, with D possibly called TRBD1 or TRBD2 (5 bases each). V dropped 4 bases and J dropped 2 bases, with 13 bases sitting between them. The CDR3 is 14 residues long. The germline V gene encodes CDR1 SGHRS and CDR2 YFSETQ.

As regards this clone: Other DNA sequences of this sample code for an identical CDR3. The V gene is TRBV6-5, the J gene TRBJ2-6; D gene ambiguous. This CDR3 is built from 16 residues. Germline CDR1 reads MNHEY; CDR2 reads SVGAGI. Between the trimmed V and J ends, which lost 2 bases and 0 bases, there was a span of 8 bases. For the CDR3, the DNA is TGTGCCAGCAGTTACGGCCGCATCTCTGGGGCCAACGTCCTGACTTTC. Translating gives CASSYGRISGANVLTF.

About this clone: The sample holds other DNA sequences that translate to the same CDR3. The rearrangement uses TRBV19 and TRBJ1-1; D gene unclear. V lost 6 bases to trimming and J lost 1 base, with 9 bases between them. This CDR3 spans 13 amino acids. The germline gives CDR1 LNHDA, CDR2 SQIVND (reference sequence). The CDR3 region is CASRGQGNTEAFF. CDR3 DNA sequence: TGTGCCAGTAGGGGTCAAGGGAACACTGAAGCTTTCTTT.

This clone showed up just once. The rearrangement links TRBV6-1 to TRBJ1-2; 8 positions agree with TRBD1. CDR1 is MNHNS and CDR2 is SASEGT in the germline V gene. The V segment lost 3 bases and the J segment 8 bases; nucleotides outside the gene matches: 11. The CDR3 runs to 15 residues. DNA of the CDR3: TGTGCCAGCAGTGACCATCAGACAGGGGCGCGAGGCTACACCTTC. Translation gives CASSDHQTGARGYTF.

A single count supports this clone. The chain has TRBV18 and TRBJ1-5; no clear D. Germline V lookup: CDR1 KGHSH, CDR2 LQKENI. V was clipped by 3 bases and J by 6 bases, with 6 bases between them. The CDR3 has 12 amino acids. The CDR3 DNA reads TGTGCCAGCTCACCCGGCACTCAGCCCCAGCATTTT. Translation gives CASSPGTQPQHF.